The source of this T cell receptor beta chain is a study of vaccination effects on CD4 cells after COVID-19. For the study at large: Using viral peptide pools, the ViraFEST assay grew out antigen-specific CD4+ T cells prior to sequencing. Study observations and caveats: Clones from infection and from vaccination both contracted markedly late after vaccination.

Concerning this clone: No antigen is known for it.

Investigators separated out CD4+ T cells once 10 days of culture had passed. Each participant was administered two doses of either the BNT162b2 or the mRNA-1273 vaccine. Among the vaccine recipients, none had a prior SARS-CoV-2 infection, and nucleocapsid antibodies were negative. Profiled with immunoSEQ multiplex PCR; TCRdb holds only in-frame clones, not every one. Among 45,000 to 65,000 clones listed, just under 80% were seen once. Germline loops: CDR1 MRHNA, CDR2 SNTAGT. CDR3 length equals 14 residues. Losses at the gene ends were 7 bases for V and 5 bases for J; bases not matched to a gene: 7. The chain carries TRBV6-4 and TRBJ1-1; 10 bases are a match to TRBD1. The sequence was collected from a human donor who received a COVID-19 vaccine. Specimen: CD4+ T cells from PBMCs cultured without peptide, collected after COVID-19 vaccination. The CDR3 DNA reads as TGTGCCAGCACGCTGGACAGGGGGTCGACTGAAGCTTTCTTT. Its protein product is CASTLDRGSTEAFF.